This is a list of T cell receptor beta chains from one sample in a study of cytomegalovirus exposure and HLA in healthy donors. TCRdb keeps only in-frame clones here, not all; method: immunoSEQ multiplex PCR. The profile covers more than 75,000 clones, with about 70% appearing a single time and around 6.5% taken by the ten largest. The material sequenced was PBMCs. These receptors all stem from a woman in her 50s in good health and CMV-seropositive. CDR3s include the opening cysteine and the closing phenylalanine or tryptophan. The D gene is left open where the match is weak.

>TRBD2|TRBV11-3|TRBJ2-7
CASSLPVGTSGSSYEQYF
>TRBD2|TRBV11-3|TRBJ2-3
CASSSISGRSTDTQYF
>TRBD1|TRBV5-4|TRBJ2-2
CASRRDRGAGELFF
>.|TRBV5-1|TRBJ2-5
CASSLLAGQQETQYF
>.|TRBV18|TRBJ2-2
CASSVRQTQNTGELFF
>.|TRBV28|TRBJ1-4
CASRLQGAANEKLFF
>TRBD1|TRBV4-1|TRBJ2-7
CASSQIQGGEQYF
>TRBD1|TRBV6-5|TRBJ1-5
CASSGGLNQPQHF
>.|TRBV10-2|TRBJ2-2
CASAATLPGELFF
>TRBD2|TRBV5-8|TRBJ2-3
CASSTGLAGGGDTQYF
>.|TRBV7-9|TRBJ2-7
CSSSPTGTPSYEQYF
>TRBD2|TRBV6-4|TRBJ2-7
CASSESGSGSHEQYF
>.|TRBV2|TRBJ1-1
CASSLTGNAFF
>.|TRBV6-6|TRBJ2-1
CASSNSHRDEQFF
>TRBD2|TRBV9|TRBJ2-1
CASSVGTSGGNNEQFF
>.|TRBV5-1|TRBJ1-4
CASSLTGTTNEKLFF
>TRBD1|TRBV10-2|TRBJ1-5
CASSLTGQDQPQHF
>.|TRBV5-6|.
CASSPGARYEQYF
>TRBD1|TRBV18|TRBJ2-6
CASSPGQGAGANVLTF
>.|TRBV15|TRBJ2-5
CATSRPPPVETQYF
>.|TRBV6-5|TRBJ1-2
CASSYRGYNYGYTF
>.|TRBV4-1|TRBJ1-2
CASSQSRVRNYGYTF
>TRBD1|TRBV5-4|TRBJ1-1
CASSLPGGTEAFF
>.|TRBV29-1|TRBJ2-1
CSAEEYNEQFF
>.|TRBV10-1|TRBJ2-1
CASSEAQGAYNEQFF
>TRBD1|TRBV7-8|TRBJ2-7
CASSRDRVSYEQYF
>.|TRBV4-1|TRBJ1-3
CASSTGLSRNTIYF
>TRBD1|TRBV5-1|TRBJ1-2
CASSFGTGDYGYTF
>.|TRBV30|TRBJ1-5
CAWSGDLREQPQHF
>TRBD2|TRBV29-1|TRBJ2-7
CSVGGGNYEQYF
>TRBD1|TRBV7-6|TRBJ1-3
CASSLGTGWGTGNTIYF
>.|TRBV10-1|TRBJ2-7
CASSSAPGYEQYF
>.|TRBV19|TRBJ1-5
CASSRSSVDQPQHF
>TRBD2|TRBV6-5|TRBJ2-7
CASSLTSGDYEQYF
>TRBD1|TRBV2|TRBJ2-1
CASSEVGRQGENNEQFF
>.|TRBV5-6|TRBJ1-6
CASSFKGSGKSPLHF
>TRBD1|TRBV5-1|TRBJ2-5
CASGLAGSTGGETQYF
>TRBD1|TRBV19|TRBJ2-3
CASKDRGTDTQYF
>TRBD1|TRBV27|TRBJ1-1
CASSRTGGNTEAFF
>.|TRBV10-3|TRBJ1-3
CAISKEGNSGNTIYF
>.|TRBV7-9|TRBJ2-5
CASSPRGPETQYF
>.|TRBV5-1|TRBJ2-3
CASSLGGNTDTQYF
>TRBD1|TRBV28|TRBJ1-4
CASSPQLGTGVEKLFF
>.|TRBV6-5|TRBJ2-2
CASSYFTNTGELFF
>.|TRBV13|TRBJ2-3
CASSKEGGTDTQYF
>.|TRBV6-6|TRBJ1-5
CASSEGGTRPQHF
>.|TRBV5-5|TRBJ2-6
CASSSGPSGANVLTF
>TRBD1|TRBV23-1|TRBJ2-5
CASSRGRGETQYF
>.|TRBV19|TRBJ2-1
CATSPGLDYNEQFF
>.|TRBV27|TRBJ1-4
CASSTKPGGKLFF
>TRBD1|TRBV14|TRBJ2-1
CASSPKTGPYNEQFF
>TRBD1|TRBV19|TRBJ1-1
CASSKGAGRNTEAFF
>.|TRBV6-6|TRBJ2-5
CASSYSSGVGEETQYF
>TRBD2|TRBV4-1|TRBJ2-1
CASSRSSGRRNEQFF